The 9 T cell receptor beta chains below were found in one sample sequenced in a study of cytomegalovirus exposure and HLA in healthy donors. Primers for the PCR totalled 60 Vbeta and 13 Jbeta. Method: immunoSEQ multiplex PCR; TCRdb's copy keeps in-frame clones and lacks some. The table records 35,000 to 40,000 clones, 74% of them present only once. Material: PBMCs. The receptors stem from a man aged 25 to 40 in good health and CMV-seronegative.

The rearrangement links TRBV30 to TRBJ1-2; D is unresolved. Trimming took 1 base from V and 8 from J, leaving 14 bases between them. The CDR3 contains 13 residues. CDR1 is GTSNPN, CDR2 SVGIG, per germline (reference sequence). The CDR3: CAWSEFSVGGYTF. The CDR3 region has the DNA TGTGCCTGGAGTGAATTTTCTGTTGGCGGCTACACCTTC.

The chain is built from TRBV2 and TRBJ1-2, with TRBD1 matching over 10 bases. The CDR3 covers 14 residues. V lost 6 bases and J lost 4; bases outside the gene matches: 5. From germline, CDR1 is SNHLY and CDR2 FYNNEI. This CDR3 reads CASRGDRGFYGYTF. CDR3 nucleotides: TGTGCCAGCAGAGGGGACAGGGGCTTCTATGGCTACACCTTC.

This chain joins TRBV27 and TRBJ2-5; 12 bases are a match to TRBD2. Per the germline V gene, CDR1 is MNHEY and CDR2 is SMNVEV (reference sequence). This CDR3 spans 17 amino acids. J lost 5 bases, V lost 4 bases, and 11 bases had no gene match. The CDR3 loop is CASSSLTSGRGLETQYF. The CDR3, as DNA: TGTGCCAGCAGTTCACTGACTAGCGGGAGAGGGTTGGAGACCCAGTACTTC.

V and J are TRBV6-1 and TRBJ2-5; D ambiguous. The CDR3 totals 12 residues. The germline CDR1 and CDR2 sequences are MNHNS and SASEGT. V was trimmed by 0 bases and J by 12 bases, leaving 11 bases between them. The CDR3 spells CASSEASPMKYF. In nucleotides, the CDR3 is TGTGCCAGCAGTGAAGCGAGTCCCATGAAGTACTTC.

The genes are TRBV6-1 and TRBJ2-7; TRBD1 agrees at 9 bases. The V gene end was trimmed by 6 bases and the J gene end by 3 bases; junction bases not matched to a gene: 3. The CDR3 spans 13 residues. CDR1 and CDR2 (germline): MNHNS, SASEGT. CDR3 DNA: TGTGCCAGCAGACGGACAGGGGACTACGAGCAGTACTTC. This codes for CASRRTGDYEQYF.

The V and J genes are TRBV19 and TRBJ1-5, with D unclear. The V and J ends lost 4 bases and 2 bases respectively, with 6 bases between them. In germline, CDR1 is LNHDA, CDR2 SQIVND (reference sequence). The CDR3 length is 13 residues. The CDR3 DNA is TGTGCCAGTAGTACTACAGGCAATCAGCCCCAGCATTTT. Translation: CASSTTGNQPQHF.

The V gene is TRBV30, the J gene TRBJ2-1, with a weak D call TRBD2 (5 bases). V lost 0 bases and J lost 10, with 10 bases in between. CDR3 length: 12 amino acids. Germline V lookup: CDR1 GTSNPN, CDR2 SVGIG (reference sequence). The CDR3: CAWSVQGREQFF. The CDR3 bases are TGTGCCTGGAGTGTACAAGGGAGAGAGCAGTTCTTC.

The rearrangement links TRBV2 to TRBJ1-2, with D possibly being TRBD1 (6 bases). CDR1 is SNHLY, CDR2 FYNNEI, per germline. V lost 7 bases and J lost 4, with 16 bases in between. The CDR3 is 14 residues long. The CDR3 region has the DNA TGTGCCAGCAACGAAAGGGGAGGGGGCTATGGCTACACCTTC. This translates into CASNERGGGYGYTF.

The chain recombines TRBV27 with TRBJ2-7, with 10 bases aligning to TRBD1. Germline V CDR1 and CDR2: MNHEY, SMNVEV (reference sequence). Germline trimming cut 6 bases from V and 1 base from J; bases unmatched to any gene: 6. The CDR3 is made up of 15 amino acids. The CDR3 loop reads CASRWAGQGSYEQYF. The CDR3 DNA is TGTGCCAGCAGGTGGGCGGGACAGGGGTCCTACGAGCAGTACTTC.